Below are 20 T cell receptor beta chains sequenced from a single sample in a study of cytomegalovirus exposure and HLA in healthy donors (dated by TCRdb to between 2016 and 2019). The method behind the library was the immunoSEQ multiplex PCR assay. For the multiplex PCR, a mixture combining 60 forward primers for TCR Vbeta segments and 13 reverse primers for TCR Jbeta segments was used. TCRdb re-hosts the immuneACCESS table, in-frame sequences only. Its copies lack some clones; in the studies checked, an unresolved V gene accounts for under half of them, and the cause for the rest is not known. The sample table holds 100,000 to 150,000 clones, of which about 64% were seen once. The ten largest clones add up to 2.4% of the sample. Sequenced material: PBMCs. These receptors came from a woman aged 40 to 50 in good health and CMV-seronegative.

This chain connects TRBV18 to TRBJ1-3; no definite D call. Trimming cost V 2 bases and J 0 bases, with 8 bases left between them. Germline V gene data show CDR1 as KGHSH and CDR2 as LQKENI. This CDR3 is 15 amino acids long. CDR3 bases: TGTGCCAGCTCACCAAACACCAACTCTGGAAACACCATATATTTT. Its translation: CASSPNTNSGNTIYF.

The rearrangement uses TRBV29-1 and TRBJ1-1, with 7 bases that match TRBD1. The CDR3 contains 11 residues. The ends lost 4 bases at V and 8 bases at J; junction bases unmatched: 4. Per the germline V gene, CDR1 is SQVTM and CDR2 is ANQGSEA. The CDR3 nucleotides are TGCAGCGTTGTTGGACAGGTAGAAGCTTTCTTT. Its protein product is CSVVGQVEAFF.

This clone came up a few times. V usage is TRBV14 and J usage is TRBJ2-2; 7 bases line up with TRBD1. J gave up 5 bases and V 6 bases, and 12 bases lay outside the gene matches. The CDR3 runs to 16 residues. Germline CDR1 SGHDN, CDR2 FVKESK. This CDR3 is CASSRQGNVGTGELFF. The CDR3 DNA reads TGTGCCAGCAGTCGACAGGGAAATGTGGGGACCGGGGAGCTGTTTTTT. The full variable domain, rest sourced from reference TRBV14 and TRBJ2-2, is EAGVTQFPSHSVIEKGQTVTLRCDPISGHDNLYWYRRVMGKEIKFLLHFVKESKQDESGMPNNRFLAERTGGTYSTLKVQPAELEDSGVYFCASSRQGNVGTGELFFGEGSRLTVL.

This chain joins TRBV27 and TRBJ2-7, with 7 bases that match TRBD1. V trimming: 3 bases; J trimming: 4 bases; junction bases outside the gene matches: 3. CDR1 and CDR2 from the germline V gene are MNHEY and SMNVEV (reference sequence). CDR3 length: 13 amino acids. The CDR3 nucleotides are TGTGCCAGCAGTTTTTCACAGGGGTACGAGCAGTACTTC. It yields the protein CASSFSQGYEQYF.

This clone came up a few times. The chain combines TRBV28 with TRBJ1-5; weak D call: TRBD1 (6 bases). The germline CDR1 and CDR2 sequences are MDHEN and SYDVKM. The V and J ends lost 6 bases and 2 bases respectively, with 11 bases between them. This CDR3 spans 14 amino acids. CDR3 sequence: CASSPRGRNQPQHF. Written as DNA, the CDR3 is TGTGCCAGCAGCCCGCGGGGGCGCAATCAGCCCCAGCATTTT.

The rearrangement joins TRBV5-1 to TRBJ2-3; D may be TRBD2 (7 bases). This CDR3 comprises 15 residues. The V end was cut by 2 bases, the J end by 1 base, with 11 bases between. The V gene's germline CDR1 is SGHRS and CDR2 YFSETQ. In DNA form, the CDR3 reads TGCGCCAGCAGCTTAACAGGGAGGGGCACAGATACGCAGTATTTT. Encoded protein: CASSLTGRGTDTQYF.

About this clone itself: Additional DNA sequences in this sample encode the identical CDR3. V usage is TRBV18 and J usage is TRBJ2-5; perhaps TRBD2 as D (6 bases). V was trimmed by 6 bases and J by 1 base, leaving 9 bases between them. The CDR3 totals 13 residues. Germline loops: CDR1 KGHSH, CDR2 LQKENI. The CDR3: CASSPGGQETQYF. The CDR3, as DNA: TGTGCCAGCTCCCCCGGGGGCCAAGAGACCCAGTACTTC.

This clone came up a few times. The chain couples TRBV5-8 to TRBJ1-5; no firm D call. The CDR3 is 11 residues long. Germline lookup yields CDR1 SGHTS and CDR2 YDEGEE. The ends were cut back, 1 base at V and 7 bases at J, with 3 bases in the middle. Here the CDR3 DNA reads TGTGCCAGCAGCTTGTTACAGCCCCAGCATTTT. Its protein is CASSLLQPQHF.

The chain joins TRBV4-2 to TRBJ2-5; 7 bases map to TRBD1. The trim removed 3 bases at V and 2 bases at J, leaving 6 bases unmatched. Germline CDR1 is LGHNA and CDR2 is YNFKEQ. The CDR3 covers 15 residues. CDR3 in DNA: TGTGCCAGCAGCCAGTCATACAGGGGACAAGAGACCCAGTACTTC. Amino acids: CASSQSYRGQETQYF.

On this clone: At one end the junction does not follow the germline gene, possibly because of a read error. This chain links TRBV2 with TRBJ2-5; a possible D gene is TRBD2 (6 bases). Germline V CDR1 and CDR2: SNHLY, FYNNEI. The CDR3 runs 12 residues. In DNA, the CDR3 is TGTGCCAGCCGACTAGGAGGAGAGGCCCAGTACTTC. As protein: CASRLGGEAQYF.

The CDR3 here is CASSLGGGYTF. CDR3 coding DNA: TGTGCCAGCAGCTTAGGGGGTGGCTACACCTTC. The chain couples TRBV5-6 to TRBJ1-2; tentative D call: TRBD1 (6 bases). V lost 2 bases to trimming and J lost 7 bases, with 6 bases between them. The CDR3 sequence is 11 residues long. CDR1 is SGHDT and CDR2 is YYEEEE in the germline V gene.

The genes are TRBV18 and TRBJ2-1; D gene ambiguous. In germline, CDR1 is KGHSH, CDR2 LQKENI. This CDR3 contains 12 residues. The V gene lost 2 bases and the J gene lost 7 bases, with 6 bases spanning the gap. The CDR3 protein is CASSPGPNEQFF. The CDR3 nucleotides are TGTGCCAGCTCACCAGGGCCAAATGAGCAGTTCTTC.

The rearrangement links TRBV27 to TRBJ1-6, with a possible D match to TRBD1 (6 bases). The CDR3 is 14 amino acids. V was shortened by 8 bases and J by 8 bases, with 16 bases between the two germline ends. Germline assignment: CDR1 MNHEY and CDR2 SMNVEV (reference sequence). In nucleotides, the CDR3 is TGTGCCAGCGGGCCCAGGGGTATCGATTCACCCCTCCACTTT. Translation gives CASGPRGIDSPLHF.

A few counts support this clone. Its ends do not fully match the called genes, so a read error is possible. V gene TRBV19 combines with J gene TRBJ2-1; TRBD2 agrees at 8 bases. This CDR3 region has 13 residues. Germline V lookup: CDR1 LNHDA, CDR2 SQIVND (reference sequence). The CDR3 here is CASSGERNNEQFF. The CDR3 DNA is TGTGCAAGTAGCGGGGAACGGAACAATGAGCAGTTCTTC.

In this sample, this clone turned up a few times. CDR3 loop: CASSLVQGDEQYF. The CDR3 DNA reads as TGTGCCAGCAGCTTGGTGCAGGGGGATGAGCAGTACTTC. V gene TRBV5-8 combines with J gene TRBJ2-7; the match to TRBD1 covers 7 bases. The CDR3 has 13 residues. The V segment lost 0 bases and the J segment 7 bases; nucleotides outside the gene matches: 4. Per the germline V gene, CDR1 is SGHTS and CDR2 is YDEGEE.

This chain uses TRBV28 with TRBJ1-6, with 11 bases aligning to TRBD1. The CDR3 consists of 16 residues. The germline V gene encodes CDR1 MDHEN and CDR2 SYDVKM. J was trimmed by 8 bases and V by 4 bases; bases with no gene match: 7. CDR3 sequence reads: CASSWDRGDPDSPLHF. The CDR3 DNA reads as TGTGCCAGCAGTTGGGACAGGGGGGATCCCGATTCACCCCTCCACTTT.

CDR3 sequence reads: CASSEALLGRGRDTEAFF. The CDR3 nucleotides are TGTGCCAGCAGTGAAGCGCTTCTGGGCAGGGGGCGTGACACTGAAGCTTTCTTT. The chain uses TRBV6-1 and TRBJ1-1, with 8 positions matching TRBD1. The junction had 12 bases not matched to a gene; V was cut back by 0 bases and J by 3 bases. The CDR3 extends over 18 amino acids. Per the germline V gene, CDR1 is MNHNS and CDR2 is SASEGT.

This chain joins TRBV5-1 and TRBJ2-3, with unresolved D. V was trimmed by 0 bases and J by 7 bases, leaving 3 bases between them. This CDR3 region has 11 residues. Germline V gives CDR1 SGHRS, CDR2 YFSETQ. The DNA for the CDR3 is TGCGCCAGCAGCTTGGCCAATACGCAGTATTTT. Amino acid sequence: CASSLANTQYF.

The chain employs TRBV6-1 and TRBJ1-2; the match to TRBD1 covers 10 bases. The CDR3 is 16 amino acids. J lost 7 bases, V lost 0 bases, and 8 bases had no gene match. Germline assignment: CDR1 MNHNS and CDR2 SASEGT. For the CDR3, the DNA is TGTGCCAGCAGTGAAGCTGGGACAGGGGTGTTGGGTGGCTACACCTTC. Protein sequence: CASSEAGTGVLGGYTF.

This chain connects TRBV6-1 to TRBJ2-1; 7 bases line up with TRBD2. Germline lookup yields CDR1 MNHNS and CDR2 SASEGT. With 4 bases clipped from V and 7 bases from J, the junction kept 7 bases outside the gene matches. The CDR3 is made up of 14 amino acids. CDR3 bases: TGTGCCAGCAGTGTATTTACCGGGGGGAATGAGCAGTTCTTC. It codes for CASSVFTGGNEQFF.